The source of this T cell receptor (beta chain) is a study of regulatory T cells in long-lasting Graves disease. The time point denotes: newly diagnosed GD, antithyroid drugs for less than 3 months. Generation of the TCR library employed RNA extracted from PBMCs. This clonotype was counted at least ten times. The junction and the germline gene differ at one end; a read error may be behind it. Arm-PCR of CDR3 regions with iRepertoire HTBI primers generated TCR beta libraries. TCRdb re-called the multiplex PCR reads through MiXCR, storing one row per CDR3 protein. The table records 410,000 or so distinct CDR3 sequences, 15% of them present only once. Separately, the same data were catalogued under a study of T cells in Graves' hyperthyroidism and ophthalmopathy. That work states: A first-round RT-PCR of the TCR CDR3 used the HTBI primer set.

The starting material was peripheral blood mononuclear cells (PBMCs), obtained at new diagnosis, from a patient treated with antithyroid drugs. The TCR was taken from a woman under 40 with Graves disease.

CDR3 coding DNA: TGCGCCAGCAGCCAAGATTCTACCGGGACAAGAGGTAATCCAAATTTT. This codes for CASSQDSTGTRGNPNF. The rearrangement uses TRBV4-1 and TRBJ2-3; TRBD1 is a possible D gene (6 bases). Germline CDR1 is MGHRA and CDR2 is YSYEKL. This CDR3 has 16 amino acids.